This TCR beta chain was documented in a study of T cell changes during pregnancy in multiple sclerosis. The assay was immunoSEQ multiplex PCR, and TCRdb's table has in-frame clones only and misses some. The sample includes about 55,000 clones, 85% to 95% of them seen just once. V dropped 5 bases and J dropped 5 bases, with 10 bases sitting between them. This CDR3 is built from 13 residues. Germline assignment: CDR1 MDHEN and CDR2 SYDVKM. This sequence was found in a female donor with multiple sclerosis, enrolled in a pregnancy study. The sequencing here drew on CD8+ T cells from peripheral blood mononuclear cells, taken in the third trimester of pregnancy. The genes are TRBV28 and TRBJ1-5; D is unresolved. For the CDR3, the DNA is TGTGCCAGCAGTCAAAGCGGGGATCAGCCCCAGCATTTT. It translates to CASSQSGDQPQHF.